The 21 T cell receptor beta chains reported below all come from one sample, sequenced in a study of cytomegalovirus exposure and HLA in healthy donors. A multiplex PCR was run with 60 Vbeta primers and 13 Jbeta primers. Assay: immunoSEQ multiplex PCR; the TCRdb copy retains only in-frame clones and omits some. Altogether tens of thousands of clones are present, almost 80% being singletons, with the ten largest covering about 6%. The sequencing sample was made of PBMCs. The receptors were sampled from a female donor in good health and CMV-seronegative.

J is TRBJ2-7 and V is TRBV5-6; D perhaps matches TRBD1 (6 bases). The CDR3 totals 15 residues. Germline CDR1 SGHDT, CDR2 YYEEEE. Trimming cost V 1 base and J 2 bases, with 13 bases left between them. CDR3 bases: TGTGCCAGCAGCTTGCGACAGGCGTACACCTACGAGCAGTACTTC. Its translation: CASSLRQAYTYEQYF. The full variable domain, rest sourced from reference TRBV5-6 and TRBJ2-7, is DAGVTQSPTHLIKTRGQQVTLRCSPKSGHDTVSWYQQALGQGPQFIFQYYEEEERQRGNFPDRFSGHQFPNYSSELNVNALLLGDSALYLCASSLRQAYTYEQYFGPGTRLTVT.

The chain recombines TRBV2 with TRBJ1-2; the D gene is possibly TRBD1 (6 bases). V was pared by 5 bases and J by 0 bases, with 10 bases between. This CDR3 contains 14 residues. From germline, CDR1 is SNHLY and CDR2 FYNNEI. CDR3 nucleotides: TGTGCCAGCAGTTCCGGACAGACTAACTATGGCTACACCTTC. Protein sequence: CASSSGQTNYGYTF.

The J gene is TRBJ1-2, the V gene TRBV28; tentatively, D is TRBD1 (6 bases). Trimming removed 10 bases from V and 2 bases from J, with 11 bases in between. This CDR3 region has 12 residues. Germline CDR1 reads MDHEN; CDR2 reads SYDVKM. The CDR3 is CATTTGNYGYTF. CDR3 bases: TGTGCCACGACTACAGGGAACTATGGCTACACCTTC.

The chain couples TRBV7-9 to TRBJ2-3; TRBD2 agrees at 13 bases. The CDR3 has 16 amino acids. From germline, CDR1 is SEHNR and CDR2 FQNEAQ (reference sequence). With 5 bases clipped from V and 6 bases from J, the junction kept 8 bases outside the gene matches. DNA of the CDR3: TGTGCCAGCAGCCGGACTAGCGGGAGAGGCGGGGATACGCAGTATTTT. Translation gives CASSRTSGRGGDTQYF.

This clone was found a few times. The V call is TRBV7-8, the J call TRBJ1-1, with 8 bases matching TRBD1. This CDR3 is 17 amino acids long. V shed 0 bases and J 6 bases; nucleotides not matched to a gene: 12. In germline, CDR1 is SGHVS, CDR2 FQNEAQ. The CDR3 region is CASSLARRQGAFAEAFF. The CDR3, as DNA: TGTGCCAGCAGCTTAGCCCGCCGCCAGGGGGCTTTCGCTGAAGCTTTCTTT.

The chain has TRBV27 and TRBJ1-1, with D possibly TRBD1 on 5 matching bases. V was cut by 5 bases and J by 4 bases, with 11 bases left in between. The CDR3 consists of 13 residues. CDR1 and CDR2 (germline): MNHEY, SMNVEV (reference sequence). Here the CDR3 DNA reads TGTGCCAGCAGTCTAAGGGGCCTCACTGAAGCTTTCTTT. It specifies CASSLRGLTEAFF.

The chain links TRBV7-3 to TRBJ2-1; D is possibly TRBD2 (6 bases). The CDR3 has 14 amino acids. V was pared by 5 bases and J by 2 bases, with 10 bases between. Germline V CDR1 and CDR2: SGHTA, FQGTGA. CDR3 in amino acids: CASSRDSAYNEQFF. As DNA, the CDR3 is TGTGCCAGCAGCCGGGACTCGGCCTACAATGAGCAGTTCTTC.

This chain links TRBV6-1 with TRBJ2-5; 8 bases align to TRBD2. V shed 4 bases and J 4 bases; nucleotides not matched to a gene: 5. The germline CDR1 and CDR2 sequences are MNHNS and SASEGT. The CDR3 runs to 14 residues. The CDR3 DNA is TGTGCCAGCAGTGGTAGCGGGGCGGGAGAGACCCAGTACTTC. Its protein is CASSGSGAGETQYF.

This clone was detected only a few times. The rearrangement links TRBV27 to TRBJ2-1; 8 nucleotides agree with TRBD2. V shed 2 bases and J 7 bases; nucleotides not matched to a gene: 4. Germline assignment: CDR1 MNHEY and CDR2 SMNVEV (reference sequence). The CDR3 runs 14 residues. DNA of the CDR3: TGTGCCAGCAGTTTACAACTAGCGGTGAATGAGCAGTTCTTC. Protein sequence: CASSLQLAVNEQFF.

The chain recombines TRBV27 with TRBJ2-3; possible D gene TRBD2, 6 bases. CDR3 length: 15 amino acids. Germline V CDR1 and CDR2: MNHEY, SMNVEV (reference sequence). The V and J ends lost 4 bases and 8 bases respectively, with 19 bases between them. The CDR3 bases are TGTGCCAGCAGTTCGACTAGGCCCCCTATTGGTACGCAGTATTTT. Amino acid sequence: CASSSTRPPIGTQYF.

V and J are TRBV6-5 and TRBJ1-1, with D perhaps TRBD1 (6 bases). V dropped 2 bases and J dropped 9 bases, with 16 bases sitting between them. Looked up from germline, CDR1 is MNHEY and CDR2 is SVGAGI. There are 14 residues in the CDR3. CDR3 amino acids: CASSYAGRGTKAFF. The CDR3 DNA reads TGTGCCAGCAGTTACGCCGGCAGGGGAACGAAAGCTTTCTTT.

The chain employs TRBV7-2 and TRBJ2-7; a weak D match, TRBD1 (6 bases). The CDR3 consists of 15 residues. The germline V and J ends were trimmed by 2 bases and 3 bases, with 14 bases remaining between them. CDR1 and CDR2 (germline): SGHTA, FQGNSA. The CDR3 nucleotides read TGTGCCAGCAGCTTACAGGGACACTCGGGCTACGAGCAGTACTTC. Its translation is CASSLQGHSGYEQYF.

This sequence joins TRBV5-1 and TRBJ2-1; 13 bases are shared with TRBD2. The junction had 12 bases not matched to a gene; V was cut back by 4 bases and J by 8 bases. The CDR3 contains 17 residues. The germline V gene encodes CDR1 SGHRS and CDR2 YFSETQ. The CDR3 spells CASSLRLAGGIADEQFF. The DNA for the CDR3 is TGCGCCAGCAGCCTTAGACTAGCGGGAGGTATTGCTGATGAGCAGTTCTTC.

This rearrangement joins TRBV19 to TRBJ2-3; TRBD1 matches at 7 bases. Looked up from germline, CDR1 is LNHDA and CDR2 is SQIVND (reference sequence). V trimming: 8 bases; J trimming: 1 base; junction bases outside the gene matches: 6. The CDR3 runs to 14 residues. CDR3 residues: CASEGGRGTDTQYF. The CDR3 bases are TGTGCCAGTGAAGGGGGCAGGGGCACAGATACGCAGTATTTT.

CDR3: CASSQGAGVETQYF. The CDR3 DNA is TGTGCCAGCAGCCAGGGGGCAGGGGTGGAGACCCAGTACTTC. The chain employs TRBV5-4 and TRBJ2-5, with TRBD1 matching 8 bases. CDR1 is SGHNT and CDR2 is YYREEE in the germline V gene (reference sequence). CDR3 length: 14 residues. V was clipped by 4 bases and J by 5 bases; unmatched bases: 7.

This clone was seen only once. V and J are TRBV6-1 and TRBJ1-5; 9 positions agree with TRBD1. The CDR3 spans 15 residues. Looked up from germline, CDR1 is MNHNS and CDR2 is SASEGT. With 6 bases clipped from V and 5 bases from J, the junction kept 8 bases outside the gene matches. The DNA of the CDR3 is TGTGCCAGCAGCGCACCGGGACAGGGATATCAGCCCCAGCATTTT. Protein product: CASSAPGQGYQPQHF.

The chain carries TRBV5-1 and TRBJ2-2; 8 bases line up with TRBD2. This CDR3 region has 15 residues. After removal of 2 bases from V and 7 bases from J, the junction contained 7 bases not matched to a gene. The V gene's germline CDR1 is SGHRS and CDR2 YFSETQ. The CDR3 loop reads CASSLSSGKSGELFF. The CDR3 DNA reads as TGCGCCAGCAGCTTAAGTAGCGGGAAGAGCGGGGAGCTGTTTTTT.

The J gene is TRBJ1-2, the V gene TRBV5-8, with TRBD1 matching 10 bases. V was clipped by 0 bases and J by 3 bases; unmatched bases: 2. This CDR3 comprises 15 residues. Germline CDR1 and CDR2: SGHTS and YDEGEE. The CDR3 sequence: CASSLVGQGDYGYTF. The DNA of the CDR3 is TGTGCCAGCAGCTTGGTTGGACAGGGGGACTATGGCTACACCTTC.

The V call is TRBV7-6, the J call TRBJ1-4, with 9 nucleotides matching TRBD1. The germline gives CDR1 SGHVS, CDR2 FNYEAQ. The CDR3 totals 14 residues. With V trimmed by 5 bases and J by 8 bases, 6 bases remained unmatched. The CDR3 DNA reads TGTGCCAGCAGCCTAGGGACAGGGAGCGAAAAACTGTTTTTT. It specifies CASSLGTGSEKLFF.

This clone was found a few times. V and J are TRBV12-5 and TRBJ1-2, with 8 bases matching TRBD1. CDR3 size: 14 residues. Losses at the gene ends were 5 bases for V and 7 bases for J; bases not matched to a gene: 9. CDR1 is LGHNT, CDR2 FRNRAP, per germline. The CDR3 sequence is CASGDPGQGSGYTF. The DNA for the CDR3 is TGTGCTAGTGGTGACCCCGGACAGGGCTCTGGCTACACCTTC.

This chain uses TRBV27 with TRBJ1-2, with D unclear. From germline, CDR1 is MNHEY and CDR2 SMNVEV (reference sequence). The CDR3 length is 14 residues. V lost 4 bases and J 4 bases, leaving 13 bases between the germline ends. Here the CDR3 reads CASSSSPASYGYTF. In nucleotides, the CDR3 is TGTGCCAGCAGTTCCTCTCCCGCTAGCTATGGCTACACCTTC.